This TCR beta chain was profiled in a study of Graves' ophthalmopathy and Graves' hyperthyroidism. Germline V gene sequence: CDR1 LNHDA, CDR2 SQIVND (reference sequence). The germline V and J ends were trimmed by 7 bases and 0 bases, with 16 bases remaining between them. The CDR3 has 16 amino acids. The sample holds many counts of this clonotype. TCR beta CDR3 amplification used RNA transcripts. Second-round multiplex PCR came after first-round RT-PCR with HTBI primers. TCRdb itself ran the multiplex PCR reads through MiXCR, one entry per CDR3 protein. The sample has some 160,000 distinct CDR3 sequences; roughly two fifths are singletons.

The chain links TRBV19 to TRBJ1-5, with D unclear. The sample comprised peripheral blood. The clonotype originates from a young man with Graves' ophthalmopathy. DNA for the CDR3: TGTGCCAGTACCATAGGCCCAGCTTATAGCAATCAGCCCCAGCATTTT. It yields the protein CASTIGPAYSNQPQHF.